These 14 T cell receptor beta chains were sequenced from one sample in a study of T cells after yellow fever vaccination. TCRdb independently ran MiXCR on the 5' RACE reads; one entry per CDR3 protein. The table records 200,000 to 300,000 distinct CDR3 sequences, 13% of them present only once. The sequenced sample was CD4+ T cells sorted from PBMCs, obtained 45 days after the yellow fever booster vaccination. The receptors derive from a man between 25 and 39 years old who received the YFV17D yellow fever vaccine.

This clonotype has a handful of counts. CDR3 in amino acids: CSASDRSWYSNQPQHF. The CDR3 DNA reads TGCAGTGCTAGCGACAGGAGCTGGTATAGCAATCAGCCCCAGCATTTT. The chain links TRBV20-1 to TRBJ1-5; the D gene is possibly TRBD1 (6 bases). The CDR3 covers 16 residues. Trimming left V 3 bases short and J 0 bases short, with 15 bases between. CDR1 is DFQATT and CDR2 is SNEGSKA in the germline V gene (reference sequence).

The rearrangement joins TRBV10-3 to TRBJ2-5, with no clear D. V lost 6 bases and J 4 bases, leaving 12 bases between the germline ends. The CDR3 spans 13 residues. CDR1 ENHRY and CDR2 SYGVKD come from the germline V gene. The CDR3 loop is CAIRAEQLETQYF. CDR3 in DNA: TGTGCCATCAGGGCCGAACAACTAGAGACCCAGTACTTC.

This clonotype was found a few times. V gene TRBV20-1 combines with J gene TRBJ2-3; D is possibly TRBD1 or TRBD2 (6 bases each). CDR1 is DFQATT and CDR2 is SNEGSKA in the germline V gene (reference sequence). The CDR3 is 15 residues long. The V end was cut by 5 bases, the J end by 2 bases, with 17 bases between. CDR3 nucleotide sequence: TGCAGTGCTCCCAGGGGTAGCGGTTACACAGATACGCAGTATTTT. It yields the protein CSAPRGSGYTDTQYF.

This clonotype turned up a few times. The genes are TRBV18 and TRBJ2-7, with D unclear. Germline assignment: CDR1 KGHSH and CDR2 LQKENI. V was shortened by 3 bases and J by 2 bases, with 8 bases between the two germline ends. The CDR3 has 13 residues. The CDR3 is CASSPPPPYEQYF. As DNA, the CDR3 is TGTGCCAGCTCACCTCCCCCCCCCTACGAGCAGTACTTC.

The V gene is TRBV6-5, the J gene TRBJ2-7; D is tentatively TRBD1 or TRBD2 (6 bases each). V was pared by 1 base and J by 4 bases, with 14 bases between. The germline V gene has CDR1 MNHEY and CDR2 SVGAGI. The length of the CDR3 is 15 residues. CDR3 bases: TGTGCCAGCAGTTACTTCGACCGGGGGCGGTACGAGCAGTACTTC. Translating it yields CASSYFDRGRYEQYF.

This sequence joins TRBV15 and TRBJ2-4, with D perhaps matching TRBD2 (5 bases). The length of the CDR3 is 18 residues. Germline V CDR1 and CDR2: LNHNV, YYDKDF (reference sequence). The germline V and J ends were trimmed by 3 bases and 6 bases, with 24 bases remaining between them. CDR3 in DNA: TGTGCCACCAGCAGCCCCCAAACGGGAAAGGCGAACCGAAACATTCAGTACTTC. It yields the protein CATSSPQTGKANRNIQYF.

This chain joins TRBV7-2 and TRBJ2-2, with D perhaps assigned TRBD1 or TRBD2 (5 bases each). This CDR3 comprises 14 residues. V was shortened by 11 bases and J by 1 base, with 14 bases between the two germline ends. Looked up from germline, CDR1 is SGHTA and CDR2 is FQGNSA. DNA of the CDR3: TGTGCCGGGAGACGGGGCGAGAACACCGGGGAGCTGTTTTTT. Amino acids: CAGRRGENTGELFF.

This clonotype showed up just a few times. V gene TRBV12-3 or TRBV12-4 combines with J gene TRBJ2-4, with D perhaps matching TRBD1 (6 bases). This CDR3 contains 13 residues. Trimming removed 1 base at V and 16 bases at J, with 17 bases between. The CDR3 coding sequence is TGTGCCAGCAGTTTAGGCCACGGTCGACAGGCTTACTTC. Encoded protein: CASSLGHGRQAYF.

CDR3 loop: CASSRSRDAYEQYF. CDR3 DNA: TGTGCCAGCAGCCGAAGCCGGGACGCCTACGAGCAGTACTTC. This chain joins TRBV3-1 and TRBJ2-7; perhaps D is TRBD1 or TRBD2 (5 bases each). Looked up from germline, CDR1 is LGHDT and CDR2 is YNNKEL (reference sequence). The CDR3 spans 14 residues. Trimming stripped 4 bases from V and 2 bases from J, with 12 bases between.

The chain employs TRBV7-9 and TRBJ2-7; D is undetermined. CDR3 size: 14 residues. Per the germline V gene, CDR1 is SEHNR and CDR2 is FQNEAQ (reference sequence). The V gene lost 5 bases and the J gene lost 2 bases, with 13 bases spanning the gap. CDR3 in DNA: TGTGCCAGCAGCAGCCGGGTGCCCCCCTACGAGCAGTACTTC. Its translation: CASSSRVPPYEQYF.

The V and J genes are TRBV5-1 and TRBJ2-5; D is possibly TRBD2 (6 bases). The CDR3 sequence is 13 residues long. Per germline, CDR1 SGHRS and CDR2 YFSETQ. Trimming took 0 bases from V and 7 from J, leaving 10 bases between them. The DNA of the CDR3 is TGCGCCAGCAGCTTGGGCGGGGAGCGGACCCAGTACTTC. Translated: CASSLGGERTQYF.

The table lists this clonotype with many counts. J is TRBJ2-2 and V is TRBV13; D might be TRBD2 (6 bases). This CDR3 has 16 amino acids. Trimming pared 2 bases from V and 1 base from J, leaving 11 bases between. Germline CDR1 and CDR2: PRHDT and FYEKMQ (reference sequence). The CDR3 DNA sequence: TGTGCCAGCAGCTTACGACATAGCGGGAACACCGGGGAGCTGTTTTTT. It encodes CASSLRHSGNTGELFF.

The J gene is TRBJ1-2, the V gene TRBV12-3 or TRBV12-4; possible D gene TRBD1, 5 bases. Trimming stripped 4 bases from V and 4 bases from J, with 16 bases between. The CDR3 runs to 15 residues. CDR3 protein: CASSSRGLGGYGYTF. The DNA for the CDR3 is TGTGCCAGCAGTTCTAGGGGCTTGGGCGGCTATGGCTACACCTTC.

This chain links TRBV20-1 with TRBJ2-5; TRBD2 matches 8 bases. V lost 0 bases to trimming and J lost 4 bases; unmatched junction nucleotides: 7. The germline V gene has CDR1 DFQATT and CDR2 SNEGSKA (reference sequence). The CDR3 consists of 15 residues. Written as DNA, the CDR3 is TGCAGTGCTAGAGATGCCAGCGGGAGCGGAGAGACCCAGTACTTC. Its protein is CSARDASGSGETQYF.